This entry features one TCR beta chain sequence. The method was immunoSEQ multiplex PCR; TCRdb's version includes in-frame clones alone and lacks a portion of them. The sample shows about 60,000 clones, about four fifths of them seen only once. This entry is derived from a study of blood T cell repertoires in COVID-19. About the study: Specimens from acute and convalescent COVID-19 originated in the United States, Italy and Spain.

The germline gives CDR1 MDHEN, CDR2 SYDVKM. Trimming removed 5 bases at V and 4 bases at J, with 14 bases between. The CDR3 extends over 14 amino acids. Sequencing was carried out using peripheral blood. This TCR was sampled from a human donor in a cohort sampled during active COVID-19. V and J are TRBV28 and TRBJ1-1; D is perhaps TRBD1 (6 bases). The CDR3 nucleotides read TGTGCCAGCAGTCGCGTTACAGGGACCACTGAAGCTTTCTTT. Amino acid sequence: CASSRVTGTTEAFF.